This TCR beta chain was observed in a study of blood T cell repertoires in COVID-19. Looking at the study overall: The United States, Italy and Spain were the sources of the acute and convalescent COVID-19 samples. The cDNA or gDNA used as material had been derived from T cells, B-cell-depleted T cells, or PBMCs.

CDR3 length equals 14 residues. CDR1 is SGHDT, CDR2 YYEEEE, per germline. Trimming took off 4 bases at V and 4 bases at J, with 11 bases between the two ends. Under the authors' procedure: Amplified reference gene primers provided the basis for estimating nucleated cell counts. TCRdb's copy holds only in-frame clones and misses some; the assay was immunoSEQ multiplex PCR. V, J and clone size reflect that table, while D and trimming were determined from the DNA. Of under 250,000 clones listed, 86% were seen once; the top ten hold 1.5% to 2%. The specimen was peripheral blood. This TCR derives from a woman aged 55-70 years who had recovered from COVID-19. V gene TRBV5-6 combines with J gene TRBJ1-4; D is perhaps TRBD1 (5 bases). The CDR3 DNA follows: TGTGCCAGCAGCCGGCCAGGGATTAATGAAAAACTGTTTTTT. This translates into CASSRPGINEKLFF.